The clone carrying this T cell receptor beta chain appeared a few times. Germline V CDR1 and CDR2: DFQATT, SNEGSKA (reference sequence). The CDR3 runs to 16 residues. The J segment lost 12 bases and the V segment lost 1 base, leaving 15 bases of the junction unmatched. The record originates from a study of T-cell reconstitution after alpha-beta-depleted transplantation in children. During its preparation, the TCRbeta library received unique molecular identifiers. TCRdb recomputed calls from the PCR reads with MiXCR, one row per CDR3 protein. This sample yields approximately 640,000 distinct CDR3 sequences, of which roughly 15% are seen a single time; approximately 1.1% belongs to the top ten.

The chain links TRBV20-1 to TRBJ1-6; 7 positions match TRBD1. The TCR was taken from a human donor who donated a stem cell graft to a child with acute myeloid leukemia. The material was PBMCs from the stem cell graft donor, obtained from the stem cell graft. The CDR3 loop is CSARVSPGGSGGPLHF. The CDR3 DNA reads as TGCAGTGCTAGAGTCTCGCCGGGCGGGTCAGGGGGACCCCTCCACTTT.